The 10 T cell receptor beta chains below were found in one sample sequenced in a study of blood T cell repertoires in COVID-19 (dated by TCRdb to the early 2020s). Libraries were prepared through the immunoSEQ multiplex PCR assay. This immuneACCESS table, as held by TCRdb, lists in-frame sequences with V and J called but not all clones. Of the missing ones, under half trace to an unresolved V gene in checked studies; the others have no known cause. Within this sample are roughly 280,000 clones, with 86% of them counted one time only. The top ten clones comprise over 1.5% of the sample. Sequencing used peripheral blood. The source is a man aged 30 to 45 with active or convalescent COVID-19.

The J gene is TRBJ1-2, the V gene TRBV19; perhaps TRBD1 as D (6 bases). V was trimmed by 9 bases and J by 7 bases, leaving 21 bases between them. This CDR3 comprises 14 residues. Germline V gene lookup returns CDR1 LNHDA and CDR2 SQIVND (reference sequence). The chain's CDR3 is CASSSPAGAGGYTF. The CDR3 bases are TGTGCCAGCTCTAGCCCCGCAGGGGCGGGTGGCTACACCTTC.

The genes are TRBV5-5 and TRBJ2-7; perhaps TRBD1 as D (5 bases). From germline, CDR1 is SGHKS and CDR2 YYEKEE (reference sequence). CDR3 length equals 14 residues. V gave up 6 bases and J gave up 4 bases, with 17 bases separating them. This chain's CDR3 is CASTSTVVGYEQYF. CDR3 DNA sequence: TGTGCCAGCACCTCGACAGTCGTCGGATACGAGCAGTACTTC.

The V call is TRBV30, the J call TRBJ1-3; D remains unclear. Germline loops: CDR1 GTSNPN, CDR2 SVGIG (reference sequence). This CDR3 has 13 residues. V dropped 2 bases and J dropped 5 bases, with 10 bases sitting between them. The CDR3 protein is CAWSTGTRNTIYF. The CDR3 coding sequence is TGTGCCTGGAGTACGGGAACAAGAAACACCATATATTTT. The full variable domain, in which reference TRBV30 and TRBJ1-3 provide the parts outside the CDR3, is SQTIHQWPATLVQPVGSPLSLECTVEGTSNPNLYWYRQAAGRGLQLLFYSVGIGQISSEVPQNLSASRPQDRQFILSSKKLLLSDSGFYLCAWSTGTRNTIYFGEGSWLTVV.

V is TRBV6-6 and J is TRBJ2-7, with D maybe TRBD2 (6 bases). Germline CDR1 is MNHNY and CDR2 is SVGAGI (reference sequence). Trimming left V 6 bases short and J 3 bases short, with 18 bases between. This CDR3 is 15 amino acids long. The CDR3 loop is CASRSRDSEFYEQYF. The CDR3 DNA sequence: TGTGCCAGCAGGTCCCGGGACTCCGAATTCTACGAGCAGTACTTC.

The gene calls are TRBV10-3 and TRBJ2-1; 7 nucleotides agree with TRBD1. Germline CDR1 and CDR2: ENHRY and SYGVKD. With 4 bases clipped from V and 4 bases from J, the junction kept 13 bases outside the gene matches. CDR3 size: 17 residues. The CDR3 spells CAISVGTVQPNYNEQFF. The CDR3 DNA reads TGTGCCATCAGTGTAGGGACAGTCCAACCAAATTACAATGAGCAGTTCTTC.

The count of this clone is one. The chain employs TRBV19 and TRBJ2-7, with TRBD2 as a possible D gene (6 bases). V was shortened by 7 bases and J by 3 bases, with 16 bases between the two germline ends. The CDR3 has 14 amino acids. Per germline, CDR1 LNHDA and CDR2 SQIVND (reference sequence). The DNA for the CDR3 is TGTGCCAGTACCAATAGCGGTGGGGACTACGAGCAGTACTTC. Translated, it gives CASTNSGGDYEQYF.

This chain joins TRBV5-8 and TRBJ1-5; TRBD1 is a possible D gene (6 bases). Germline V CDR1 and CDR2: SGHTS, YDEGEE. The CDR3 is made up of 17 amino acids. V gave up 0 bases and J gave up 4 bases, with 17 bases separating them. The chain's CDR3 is CASSLVVTGSWNQPQHF. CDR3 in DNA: TGTGCCAGCAGCTTGGTCGTGACAGGAAGTTGGAATCAGCCCCAGCATTTT.

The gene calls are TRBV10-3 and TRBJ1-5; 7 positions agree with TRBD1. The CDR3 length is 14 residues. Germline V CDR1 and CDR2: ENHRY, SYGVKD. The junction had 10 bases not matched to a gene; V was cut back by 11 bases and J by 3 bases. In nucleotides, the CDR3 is TGTGCCGCCAATGGGGGACAGCACAATCAGCCCCAGCATTTT. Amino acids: CAANGGQHNQPQHF.

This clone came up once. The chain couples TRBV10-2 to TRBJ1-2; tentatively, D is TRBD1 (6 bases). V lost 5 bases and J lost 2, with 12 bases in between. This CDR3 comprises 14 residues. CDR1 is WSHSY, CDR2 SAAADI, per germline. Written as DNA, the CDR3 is TGCGCCAGCAGTACAGGGTTTGAGAACTATGGCTACACCTTC. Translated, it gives CASSTGFENYGYTF.

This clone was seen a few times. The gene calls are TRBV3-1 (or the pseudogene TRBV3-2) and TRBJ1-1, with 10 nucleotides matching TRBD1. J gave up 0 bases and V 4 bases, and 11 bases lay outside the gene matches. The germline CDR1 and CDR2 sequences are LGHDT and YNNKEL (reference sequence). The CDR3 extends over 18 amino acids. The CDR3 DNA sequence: TGTGCCAGCAGCCCCTCTATTAGGGACAGGGGCCTGAACACTGAAGCTTTCTTT. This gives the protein CASSPSIRDRGLNTEAFF.